The rows below give T cell receptor beta chains drawn from one sample of a study of immune characterization of retroperitoneal liposarcoma. MiXCR was run by TCRdb on the PCR reads, yielding one entry per CDR3 protein. The sample lists about 11,000 distinct CDR3 sequences; 45% to 55% were seen once. Sequencing used tumor tissue. All receptors derive from a female donor with retroperitoneal liposarcoma. Each CDR3 is given with its conserved first and last residue. A D gene is named only where the DNA matches it firmly. Size is stated for part of the rows, as once, few or many counts, or as a class when the clone is expanded.

abundance,j_gene,d_gene,v_gene,CDR3aa,CDR3nt
-,TRBJ2-3,-,TRBV6-1,CASSPFGPTSTDTQYF,TGTGCCAGCAGCCCTTTTGGCCCTACTAGCACAGATACGCAGTATTTT
once,TRBJ1-6,-,TRBV6-8,CASSIQSGGGSPLHF,TGTGCCAGCAGTATACAGTCGGGGGGGGGTTCACCCCTCCACTTT
many,TRBJ2-3,TRBD2,TRBV12-3/TRBV12-4,CASSPLAVSTDTQYF,TGTGCCAGCAGTCCACTAGCGGTGAGCACAGATACGCAGTATTTT
-,TRBJ2-7,TRBD1,TRBV6-5,CASSYAATGNPYEQYF,TGTGCCAGCAGTTACGCCGCGACAGGGAACCCCTACGAGCAGTACTTC
-,TRBJ1-2,TRBD1,TRBV6-5,CATRQGDDGYTF,TGTGCCACTAGACAGGGGGACGATGGCTACACCTTC
medium-sized,TRBJ2-5,-,TRBV6-6,CASSPRVLAVDTQYF,TGTGCCAGCAGCCCGAGGGTGTTAGCGGTAGATACGCAGTACTTC
-,TRBJ2-7,-,TRBV11-2,CASSSVWGSSYEQYF,TGTGCCAGCAGCTCCGTGTGGGGGAGCTCCTACGAGCAGTACTTC
-,TRBJ2-5,-,TRBV6-1,CASSSPAPIIQYF,TGTGCCAGCAGCTCCCCCGCTCCTATTATCCAGTACTTC
few,TRBJ2-7,TRBD1,TRBV6-1,CASSGAGGESYEQYF,TGTGCCAGCAGTGGAGCAGGGGGCGAGTCCTACGAGCAGTACTTC
few,TRBJ2-5,TRBD1,TRBV27,CASRRQGATDTPGQYF,TGTGCCAGCAGAAGACAGGGGGCGACAGACACACCGGGGCAGTACTTC
few,TRBJ2-1,TRBD1,TRBV12-3/TRBV12-4,CASTNRGPYYEQFF,TGTGCCAGCACCAACAGGGGTCCGTACTACGAGCAGTTCTTC
once,TRBJ2-1,-,TRBV28,CASSLCPGGCEQFF,TGTGCCAGCAGTTTATGCCCCGGGGGCTGTGAGCAGTTCTTC
medium-sized,TRBJ2-7,TRBD1,TRBV6-5,CASSYGQGAYEQYF,TGTGCCAGCAGTTACGGACAGGGGGCCTACGAGCAGTACTTC
-,TRBJ2-7,TRBD1,TRBV10-3,CAISSGTEPYEQYF,TGTGCCATCAGCTCCGGGACAGAACCCTACGAGCAGTACTTC
few,TRBJ1-5,-,TRBV12-3/TRBV12-4,CASSHGQGRQPQHF,TGTGCCAGCAGTCACGGCCAGGGACGACAGCCCCAGCATTTT
medium-sized,TRBJ2-1,TRBD1,TRBV12-3/TRBV12-4,CASSFLLTTGQGVYNEQFF,TGTGCCAGCAGTTTCCTTTTGACTACCGGACAGGGGGTATACAATGAGCAGTTCTTC
-,TRBJ2-1,TRBD2,TRBV6-5,CASRLAGLHNEQFF,TGTGCCAGCCGACTAGCGGGTCTTCACAATGAGCAGTTCTTC
medium-sized,TRBJ2-1,TRBD2,TRBV6-9,CASSYSGRANEQFF,TGTGCCAGCAGTTATAGCGGGAGGGCCAATGAGCAGTTCTTC
-,TRBJ2-1,-,TRBV6-5,CASGRGSNEQFF,TGTGCCAGCGGACGGGGATCCAATGAGCAGTTCTTC
-,TRBJ2-1,-,TRBV6-1,CASSEVRALDNEQFF,TGTGCCAGCAGTGAAGTGAGGGCCCTTGACAATGAGCAGTTCTTC
-,TRBJ2-7,-,TRBV7-3,CASSNSPGNEQYF,TGTGCCAGCAGCAACTCCCCGGGCAACGAGCAGTACTTC
-,TRBJ2-3,-,TRBV6-1,CASSLEGSRADTQYF,TGTGCCAGCAGTCTCGAGGGGTCGCGGGCAGATACGCAGTATTTT
medium-sized,TRBJ2-1,-,TRBV6-1,CASRLTVTAPTEQFF,TGTGCCAGCAGACTAACCGTGACAGCTCCTACGGAGCAGTTCTTC
once,TRBJ2-1,TRBD2,TRBV12-3/TRBV12-4,CASSHTSGEYIEQFF,TGTGCCAGCAGCCACACTAGCGGGGAGTACATTGAGCAGTTCTTC
-,TRBJ2-5,-,TRBV7-2,CASTPPTRKGTQYF,TGTGCCAGCACCCCCCCGACTAGGAAGGGGACCCAGTACTTC
-,TRBJ2-1,TRBD1,TRBV7-4,CASSLSGGSYNEQFF,TGTGCCAGCAGCTTATCAGGGGGCTCCTACAATGAGCAGTTCTTC
-,TRBJ2-1,TRBD2,TRBV12-3/TRBV12-4,CASSPLAGGEQFF,TGTGCCAGCAGTCCCCTAGCGGGGGGGGAGCAGTTCTTC
few,TRBJ2-1,-,TRBV7-2,CASSLRETQFF,TGTGCCAGCAGCTTAAGAGAGACCCAGTTCTTC
-,TRBJ2-4,-,TRBV27,CASSAGTTNNEQYF,TGTGCCAGCAGTGCCGGGACCACTAACAATGAGCAGTACTTC
medium-sized,TRBJ2-1,-,TRBV6-1,CASSPRRNYNEQFF,TGTGCCAGCAGTCCTCGCCGAAACTACAATGAGCAGTTCTTC
few,TRBJ1-4,-,TRBV6-1,CASRGNRATNEKLFF,TGTGCCAGCAGAGGCAACCGGGCAACTAATGAAAAACTGTTTTTT
once,TRBJ2-5,-,TRBV25-1,CASSPPRDHNEQYF,TGTGCCAGCAGTCCCCCTCGGGACCACAATGAGCAGTACTTC
-,TRBJ2-7,-,TRBV6-1,CASETSEPPYEQYF,TGTGCCAGCGAAACCTCGGAGCCTCCCTACGAGCAGTACTTC
-,TRBJ2-7,-,TRBV27,CASSFAGYEQYF,TGTGCCAGCAGTTTCGCCGGCTACGAGCAGTACTTC
once,TRBJ2-1,-,TRBV6-1,CASRPVRNSEQFF,TGTGCCAGCAGACCGGTCAGGAACAGTGAGCAGTTCTTC
-,TRBJ1-1,TRBD1,TRBV12-3/TRBV12-4,CASTPGQTNTEAFF,TGTGCCAGCACTCCGGGACAGACGAACACTGAAGCTTTCTTT
few,TRBJ2-4,TRBD1,TRBV12-3/TRBV12-4,CASTPRRTGLKNIQYF,TGTGCCAGCACCCCGCGCCGGACAGGCCTCAAAAACATTCAGTACTTC
-,TRBJ2-3,-,TRBV6-5,CASSSWDTSSTDTQYF,TGTGCCAGCAGTTCTTGGGACACCTCTAGCACAGATACGCAGTATTTT
-,TRBJ2-7,-,TRBV7-6,CASSLGAETYEQYF,TGTGCCAGCAGCTTAGGGGCAGAAACCTACGAGCAGTACTTC
-,TRBJ2-5,TRBD2,TRBV6-1,CASSGTSGGAETQYF,TGTGCCAGCAGTGGGACTAGCGGGGGGGCAGAGACCCAGTACTTC
-,TRBJ1-2,-,TRBV7-8,CASSLGETNYGYTF,TGTGCCAGCAGCTTGGGGGAGACTAACTATGGCTACACCTTC
medium-sized,TRBJ2-7,-,TRBV12-3/TRBV12-4,CASSPDSPVGVYEQYF,TGTGCCAGCAGCCCCGATTCGCCGGTCGGGGTTTACGAGCAGTACTTC
-,TRBJ1-1,-,TRBV12-3/TRBV12-4,CASSRGGAGTEAFF,TGTGCCAGCAGCCGCGGTGGGGCGGGGACTGAAGCTTTCTTT